This T cell receptor (beta chain) was obtained from a study of blood T cell repertoires in COVID-19. This clone appeared once. Trimming removed 4 bases from V and 6 bases from J; junction bases left unmatched: 6. CDR3 length: 13 amino acids. This table comes from immunoSEQ multiplex PCR, and its TCRdb copy is limited to in-frame clones, with some not included. The sample has tens of thousands of clones, about nine tenths seen once. The chain has TRBV12-3 or TRBV12-4 and TRBJ2-7; 7 positions agree with TRBD1. The receptor was derived from a human donor in a cohort sampled during active COVID-19. Material: peripheral blood. This chain's CDR3 is CASSSHRGGEQYF. The CDR3 coding sequence is TGTGCCAGCAGTTCGCACAGGGGCGGCGAGCAGTACTTC.